This record concerns one T cell receptor (beta chain) sequence. Its antigen is still unknown. No clone much larger than this one lies a single base away; base qualities are absent. Amplification of TCR beta CDR3 regions was carried out from RNA transcripts. For the first round of RT-PCR on the TCR CDR3, the HTBI primer set was used together with the Qiagen OneStep RT-PCR kit. The libraries were constructed in a second round of multiplex PCR and then size-selected and purified. Paired-end sequencing of the libraries was performed with 100 bp reads on an Illumina HiSeq2000. In the source study's methods: SOAPnuke was used to process the raw data, with reads discarded if the reads contained adapters or uncalled bases, had a mean Phred below 15, or lacked an exact constant-primer or identifier match. High-quality paired reads were merged using COPE v1.2.5, and each unique nucleotide sequence was defined as a clonotype. Clonotypes were aligned to IMGT TRBV, TRBD and TRBJ reference segments using MiTCR v1.1. Analysis was restricted to V-J combinations with a frequency above 0.0001, which covered roughly 99% of repertoires. A TCS score was defined as the ratio between F50 (clonal expansion) and ExV (chaos), using BLOSUM62-based TCRdist between CDR3 peptides within each V-J. Welch's t-statistics and random forest reduced 500 to 650 V-J features to 13, which were used in a naive Bayes classifier (R e1071). TCRdb trimmed public reads at Q25 via fastp, called clones via MiXCR and kept in-frame beta chains. Entries are consolidated by CDR3 protein sequence, retaining the most common genes and DNA. The V and J calls follow TCRdb's processing rather than the paper's. In this sample the table shows roughly 250,000 distinct CDR3 sequences, 22% of which occur a single time. Around two thirds of the sample lies in the top ten.

The data are from a study of T cells in Graves' hyperthyroidism and ophthalmopathy (dated by TCRdb to between 2017 and 2020). Regarding the research as a whole: Peripheral blood samples were taken at initial diagnosis, before any treatment was given. A discovery cohort of around 98 patients, roughly 45 with Graves' ophthalmopathy and 57 with stable Graves' hyperthyroidism, was used to find distinguishing TCR V-J signatures. The paper describes TCR Vbeta CDR3 sequencing of 140 or so peripheral blood samples, made up of 43 ophthalmopathy patients, 70 to 75 hyperthyroidism patients and 17 progressor patients. After blood sampling, hyperthyroidism patients were treated with methimazole at a starting dose of 30 mg daily, and ophthalmopathy patients were treated with high-dose intravenous methylprednisolone. Thyroid tissue and blood T-cell repertoires from roughly six Graves' hyperthyroidism patients were also compared in the study. The 85 to 100 discovery patients were randomly split 7:3 into training and test sets. Prospective prediction of ophthalmopathy was tested in an independent validation cohort of approximately 19 hyperthyroidism patients and 17 patients who later progressed to ophthalmopathy. What the study reported, not specific to this receptor: In cross-validation, a model built on a 13 V-J signature told ophthalmopathy apart from stable hyperthyroidism with 85% to 90% sensitivity and about 81% specificity, and in testing the same model reached 80%/75%. No statistical method was used to fix the sample size in advance, and group allocation was not hidden from the investigators. Most expanded thyroid clonotypes (frequency above 0.001) were also found in blood, which suggests that blood repertoires may mirror thyroid immune responses. During validation, the model predicted progression to ophthalmopathy a median of approximately six months ahead of onset, with more than 55% sensitivity and 72% to 80% specificity.

V is shortened by 3 bases, J by 9 bases, and the region joining them spans 14 bases. CDR1 DFQATT and CDR2 SNEGSKA are derived from the germline V gene (reference sequence). The CDR3 contains 12 residues, cysteine and phenylalanine counted. Just CDR3 DNA is preserved here, 36 bases in frame from base 1. Moderately to severely active disease, a Clinical Activity Score of at least 3, a NOSPECS grade of at least 4, and a duration under 3 months were present in ophthalmopathy patients. The study excluded patients with uncontrolled infections, other autoimmune diseases, pregnancy or lactation. Diagnoses relied on clinical symptoms, serum thyroxine and TRAb, thyroid ultrasound and orbital computed tomography. PBMCs were isolated from about 10 ml of fresh peripheral blood by Ficoll-Paque density gradient centrifugation. Total RNA was extracted using Trizol reagent, and RNA quality was assessed on an Agilent 2100 Bioanalyzer.

Specimen: blood. The chain joins TRBV20-1 to TRBJ2-5; possibly the D gene is TRBD2, per 6 matching bases. The sequence was obtained from a man aged 25 to 40 with Graves' ophthalmopathy. This receptor has the CDR3 CSASREAGAQYF. The DNA sequence is as follows: TGCAGTGCTAGTAGGGAGGCCGGGGCCCAGTACTTC.